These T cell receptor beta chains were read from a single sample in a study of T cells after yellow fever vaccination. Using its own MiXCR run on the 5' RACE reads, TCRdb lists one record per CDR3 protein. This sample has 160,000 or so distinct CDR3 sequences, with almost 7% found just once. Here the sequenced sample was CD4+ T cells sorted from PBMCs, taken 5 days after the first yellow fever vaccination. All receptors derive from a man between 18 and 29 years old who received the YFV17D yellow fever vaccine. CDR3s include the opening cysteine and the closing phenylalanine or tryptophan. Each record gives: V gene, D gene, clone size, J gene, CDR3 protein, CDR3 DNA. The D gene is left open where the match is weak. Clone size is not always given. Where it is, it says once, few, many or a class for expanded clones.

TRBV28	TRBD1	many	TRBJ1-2	CASSPAGQGAYGYTF	TGTGCCAGCAGCCCCGCGGGACAGGGAGCCTATGGCTACACCTTC
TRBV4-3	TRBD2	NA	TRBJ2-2	CASSQLKGGTRVTGELFF	TGCGCCAGCAGCCAACTCAAGGGAGGGACTAGAGTCACCGGGGAGCTGTTTTTT
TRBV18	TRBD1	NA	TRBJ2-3	CASRNRGNTDTQYF	TGTGCCAGCCGGAACAGGGGGAACACAGATACGCAGTATTTT
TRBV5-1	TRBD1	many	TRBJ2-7	CASSQRTGGGEQYF	TGCGCCAGCAGCCAGCGGACAGGGGGTGGTGAGCAGTACTTC
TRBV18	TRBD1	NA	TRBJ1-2	CASSPQPGQYGYTF	TGTGCCAGCTCACCTCAGCCGGGACAGTATGGCTACACCTTC
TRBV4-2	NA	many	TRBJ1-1	CASSQTGQLNTEAFF	TGTGCCAGCAGCCAAACCGGACAGCTGAACACTGAAGCTTTCTTT
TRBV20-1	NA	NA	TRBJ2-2	CSARARVDTGELFF	TGCAGTGCTAGAGCCAGAGTTGACACCGGGGAGCTGTTTTTT
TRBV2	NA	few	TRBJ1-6	CASSEVVSGGSPLHF	TGTGCCAGCAGTGAAGTGGTCAGTGGTGGATCACCCCTCCACTTT
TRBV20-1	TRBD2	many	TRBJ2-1	CSAVAAGGLYNEQFF	TGCAGTGCGGTAGCGGCGGGGGGCCTGTACAATGAGCAGTTCTTC
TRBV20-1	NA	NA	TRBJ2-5	CSARYPLGPGETQYF	TGCAGTGCTAGATATCCCCTAGGTCCTGGGGAGACCCAGTACTTC
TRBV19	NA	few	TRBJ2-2	CASKNRANTGELFF	TGTGCCAGTAAGAACAGGGCGAACACCGGGGAGCTGTTTTTT
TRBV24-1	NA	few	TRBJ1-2	CATSATGRRNGYTF	TGTGCCACCAGTGCCACGGGACGGAGAAATGGCTACACCTTC
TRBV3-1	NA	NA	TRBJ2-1	CASSQDSRFEQFF	TGTGCCAGCAGCCAAGATTCTAGGTTTGAGCAGTTCTTC
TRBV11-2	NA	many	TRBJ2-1	CASSLDGGTQQFF	TGTGCCAGCAGCTTAGATGGGGGGACCCAGCAGTTCTTC
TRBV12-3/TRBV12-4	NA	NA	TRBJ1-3	CASSLGRRNGNTIYF	TGTGCCAGCAGTTTAGGCCGTCGGAATGGAAACACCATATATTTT
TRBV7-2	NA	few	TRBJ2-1	CASSLAAGLNEQFF	TGTGCCAGCAGCTTAGCGGCGGGGCTCAATGAGCAGTTCTTC
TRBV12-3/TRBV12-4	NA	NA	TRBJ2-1	CARSRGPSIQFF	TGTGCCCGCAGTCGAGGGCCGAGTATCCAGTTCTTC
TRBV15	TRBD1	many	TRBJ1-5	CATSRGPTGTGDQPQHF	TGTGCCACCAGCAGAGGCCCCACAGGGACAGGGGATCAGCCCCAGCATTTT
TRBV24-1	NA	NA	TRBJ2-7	CATSPGRNAPGEQYF	TGTGCCACCAGTCCGGGACGAAATGCTCCGGGCGAGCAGTACTTC
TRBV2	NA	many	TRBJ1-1	CASTLTSLNTEAFF	TGTGCCAGCACCCTGACAAGTTTGAACACTGAAGCTTTCTTT
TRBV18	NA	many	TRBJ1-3	CASSPSGEPSGNTIYF	TGTGCCAGCTCACCATCCGGGGAACCATCTGGAAACACCATATATTTT
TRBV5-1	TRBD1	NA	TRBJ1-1	CASSLSLTGKNTEAFF	TGCGCCAGCAGCTTGTCATTGACAGGGAAGAATACTGAAGCTTTCTTT
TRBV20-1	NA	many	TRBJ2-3	CSATDSTDTQYF	TGCAGTGCCACGGACAGCACAGATACGCAGTATTTT
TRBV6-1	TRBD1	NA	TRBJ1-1	CASSLGQGGGAFF	TGTGCCAGCAGTCTTGGACAGGGGGGAGGGGCTTTCTTT
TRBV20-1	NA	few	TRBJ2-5	CSAKRRLETQYF	TGCAGTGCTAAGCGGCGGCTAGAGACCCAGTACTTC
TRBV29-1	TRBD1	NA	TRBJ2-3	CSVDGGQDGTDTQYF	TGCAGCGTTGACGGGGGACAGGACGGCACAGATACGCAGTATTTT
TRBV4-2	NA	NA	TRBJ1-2	CASSQGGQGFGDYGYTF	TGTGCCAGCAGCCAAGGGGGGCAGGGATTTGGGGACTATGGCTACACCTTC
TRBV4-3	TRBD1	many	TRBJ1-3	CASSQGDSRFSGNTIYF	TGCGCCAGCAGCCAAGGGGACAGCCGTTTCTCTGGAAACACCATATATTTT
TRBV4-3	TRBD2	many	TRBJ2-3	CASSQGTSGDTQYF	TGCGCCAGCAGTCAAGGGACTAGCGGGGATACGCAGTATTTT
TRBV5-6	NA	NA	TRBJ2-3	CASSMTSADTQYF	TGTGCCAGCAGCATGACCTCAGCAGATACGCAGTATTTT
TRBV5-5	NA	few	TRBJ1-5	CASSWWDAPAQPQHF	TGTGCCAGCAGCTGGTGGGACGCCCCAGCTCAGCCCCAGCATTTT